There are a few counts of the clone carrying this TCR beta chain. Cohort allocation depended upon clinical history that participants reported. Assay used: immunoSEQ multiplex PCR; TCRdb lists only in-frame clones, some missing. The sample contains 150,000 or so clones, 87% of which appear only once. This sample is part of a study of blood T cell repertoires in COVID-19. Overall study: T cells, B-cell-depleted T cells, or PBMCs provided the cDNA or gDNA that served as material.

Unmatched junction bases numbered 2, after V lost 4 bases and J lost 6 bases. Germline V gene lookup returns CDR1 MNHEY and CDR2 SMNVEV (reference sequence). The length of the CDR3 is 13 residues. The sequenced sample was PBMCs or T cells enriched from blood (not recorded which). The receptor was isolated from a woman aged 40 to 55 who had been exposed to COVID-19. The genes are TRBV27 and TRBJ1-5; 8 positions match TRBD1. The CDR3 protein is CASSWTGSQPQHF. Here the CDR3 DNA reads TGTGCCAGCAGTTGGACAGGGAGTCAGCCCCAGCATTTT.